The 4 T cell receptor beta chains below come from one sample, sequenced in a study of blood T cells in healthy people across ages (dated by TCRdb to the mid-2010s). Library prep was done by 5' RACE. TCRdb records Illumina HiSeq 2500 as the sequencer. A second roughly 6 to 11 cycle PCR used a sample-barcoded 5' primer and a J-beta primer mix. Using fastp trimming at Q25 and MiXCR clonotype assembly, TCRdb reanalyzed the public sequencing data and kept in-frame beta chains. When rows share a CDR3 protein, they turn into one entry using the most common DNA and genes. For this sample the table gives fewer than 700,000 distinct CDR3 sequences, of which roughly 41% were detected only once. Around 30% of the sample comes from the top ten. The sequencing input was blood. Every receptor here comes from a man aged 80 or over in good health.

V gene TRBV7-2 combines with J gene TRBJ2-2; a possible D gene is TRBD2 (6 bases). Germline V gene data show CDR1 as SGHTA and CDR2 as FQGNSA. This CDR3 has 15 amino acids. Trimming pared 5 bases from V and 1 base from J, leaving 11 bases between. The CDR3 nucleotides are TGTGCCAGCAGCACGGGACTCAAGAACACCGGGGAGCTGTTTTTT. It specifies CASSTGLKNTGELFF.

This clonotype showed up many times. The V and J genes are TRBV24-1 and TRBJ2-1; 10 bases agree with TRBD1. Unmatched junction bases numbered 6, after V lost 7 bases and J lost 7 bases. This CDR3 has 14 amino acids. Germline V gene sequence: CDR1 KGHDR, CDR2 SFDVKD. The DNA for the CDR3 is TGTGCCACCAGACGGACAGGGGGTACGAATGAGCAGTTCTTC. Amino acids: CATRRTGGTNEQFF.

The CDR3 DNA reads as TGTGCCAGCAGCCAACCCGGACTAGGTGAGCAGTTCTTC. Translated, it gives CASSQPGLGEQFF. This rearrangement joins TRBV4-2 to TRBJ2-1, with TRBD2 matching over 7 bases. Trimming took 2 bases from V and 9 from J; bases not matched to a gene: 4. The CDR3 runs 13 residues. In germline, CDR1 is LGHNA, CDR2 YNFKEQ.

The chain uses TRBV10-1 and TRBJ2-5; D is uncertain. CDR1 and CDR2 from the germline V gene are WNHNN and SYGVQD (reference sequence). CDR3 size: 13 residues. The V gene lost 4 bases and the J gene lost 5 bases, with 11 bases spanning the gap. CDR3 protein: CASSGGHRETQYF. In nucleotides, the CDR3 is TGCGCCAGCAGTGGTGGCCACCGGGAGACCCAGTACTTC.